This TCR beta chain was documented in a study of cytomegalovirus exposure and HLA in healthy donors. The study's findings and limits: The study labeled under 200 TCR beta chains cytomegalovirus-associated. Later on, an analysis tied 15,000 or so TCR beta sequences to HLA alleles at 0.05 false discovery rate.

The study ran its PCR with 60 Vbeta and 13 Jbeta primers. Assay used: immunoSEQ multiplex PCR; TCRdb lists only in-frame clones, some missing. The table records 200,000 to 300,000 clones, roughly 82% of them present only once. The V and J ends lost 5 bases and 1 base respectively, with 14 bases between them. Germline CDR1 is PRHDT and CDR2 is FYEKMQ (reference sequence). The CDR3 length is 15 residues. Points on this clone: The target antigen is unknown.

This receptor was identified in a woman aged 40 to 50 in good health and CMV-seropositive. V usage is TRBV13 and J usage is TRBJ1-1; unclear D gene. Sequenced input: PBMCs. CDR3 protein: CASSKGLRGNTEAFF. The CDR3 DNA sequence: TGTGCCAGCAGCAAAGGGTTACGGGGGAACACTGAAGCTTTCTTT.